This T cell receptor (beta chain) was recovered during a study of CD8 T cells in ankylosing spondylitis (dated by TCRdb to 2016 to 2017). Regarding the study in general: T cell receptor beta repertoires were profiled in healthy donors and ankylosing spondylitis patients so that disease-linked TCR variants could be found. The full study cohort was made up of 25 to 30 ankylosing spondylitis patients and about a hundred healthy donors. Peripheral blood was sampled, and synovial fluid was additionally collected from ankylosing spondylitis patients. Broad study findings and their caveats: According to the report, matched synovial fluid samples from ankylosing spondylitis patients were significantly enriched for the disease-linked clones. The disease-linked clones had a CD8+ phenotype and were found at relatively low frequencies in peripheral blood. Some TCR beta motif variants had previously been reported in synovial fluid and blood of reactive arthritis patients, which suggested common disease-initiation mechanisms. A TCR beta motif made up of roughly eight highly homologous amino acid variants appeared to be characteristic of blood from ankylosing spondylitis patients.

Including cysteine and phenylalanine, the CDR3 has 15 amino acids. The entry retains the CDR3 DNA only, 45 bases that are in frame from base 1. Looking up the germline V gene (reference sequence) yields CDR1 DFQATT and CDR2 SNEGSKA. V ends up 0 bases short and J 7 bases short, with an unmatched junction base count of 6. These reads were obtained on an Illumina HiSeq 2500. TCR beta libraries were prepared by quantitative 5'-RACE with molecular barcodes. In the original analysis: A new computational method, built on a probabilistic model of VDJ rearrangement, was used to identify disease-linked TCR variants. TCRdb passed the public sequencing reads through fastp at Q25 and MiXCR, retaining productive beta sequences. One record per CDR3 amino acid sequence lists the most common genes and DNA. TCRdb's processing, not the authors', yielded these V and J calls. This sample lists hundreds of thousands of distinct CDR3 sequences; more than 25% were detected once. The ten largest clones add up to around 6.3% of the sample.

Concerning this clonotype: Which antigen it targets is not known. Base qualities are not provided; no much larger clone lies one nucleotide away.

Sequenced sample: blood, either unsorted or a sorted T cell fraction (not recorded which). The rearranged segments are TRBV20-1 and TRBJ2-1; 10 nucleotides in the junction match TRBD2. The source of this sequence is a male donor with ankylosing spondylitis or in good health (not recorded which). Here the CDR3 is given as CSARDRLAGVNEQFF. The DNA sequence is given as TGCAGTGCTAGAGATCGGCTAGCGGGAGTAAATGAGCAGTTCTTC.